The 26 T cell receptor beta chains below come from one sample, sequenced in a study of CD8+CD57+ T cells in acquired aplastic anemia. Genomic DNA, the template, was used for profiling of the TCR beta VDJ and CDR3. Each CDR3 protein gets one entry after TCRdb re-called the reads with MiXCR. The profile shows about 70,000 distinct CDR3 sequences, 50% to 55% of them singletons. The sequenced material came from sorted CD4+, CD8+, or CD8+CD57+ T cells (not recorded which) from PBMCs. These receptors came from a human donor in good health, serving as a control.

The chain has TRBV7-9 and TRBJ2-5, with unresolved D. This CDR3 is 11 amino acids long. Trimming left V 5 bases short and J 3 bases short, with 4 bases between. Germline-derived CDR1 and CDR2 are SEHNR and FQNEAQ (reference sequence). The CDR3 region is CASSQKETQYF. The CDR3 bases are TGTGCCAGCAGCCAGAAAGAGACCCAGTACTTC.

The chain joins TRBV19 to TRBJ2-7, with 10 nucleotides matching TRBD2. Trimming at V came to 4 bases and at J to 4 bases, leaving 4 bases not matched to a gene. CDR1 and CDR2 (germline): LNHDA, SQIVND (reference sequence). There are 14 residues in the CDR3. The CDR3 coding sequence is TGTGCCAGTAGTACTGGGACTAGCGCGTACGAGCAGTACTTC. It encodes CASSTGTSAYEQYF.

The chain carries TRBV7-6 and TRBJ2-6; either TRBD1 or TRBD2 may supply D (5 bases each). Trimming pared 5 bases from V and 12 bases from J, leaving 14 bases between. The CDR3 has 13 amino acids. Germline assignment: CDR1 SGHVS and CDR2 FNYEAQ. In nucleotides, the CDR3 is TGTGCCAGCAGCCCCGGGACGGGGAGCGTCCTGACTTTC. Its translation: CASSPGTGSVLTF.

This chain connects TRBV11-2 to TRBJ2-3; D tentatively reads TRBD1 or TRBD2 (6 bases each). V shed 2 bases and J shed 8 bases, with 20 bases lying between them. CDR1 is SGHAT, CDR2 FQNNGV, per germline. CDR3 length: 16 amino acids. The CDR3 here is CASSLWVGGEVGTQYF. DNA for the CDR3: TGTGCCAGCAGCTTATGGGTCGGGGGCGAGGTAGGTACGCAGTATTTT.

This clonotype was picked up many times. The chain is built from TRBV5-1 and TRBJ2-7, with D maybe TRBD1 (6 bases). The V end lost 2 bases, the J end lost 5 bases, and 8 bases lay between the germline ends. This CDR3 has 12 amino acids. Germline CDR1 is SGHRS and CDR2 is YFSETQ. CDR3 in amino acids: CASSFTGNEQYF. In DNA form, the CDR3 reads TGCGCCAGCAGCTTTACAGGGAACGAGCAGTACTTC.

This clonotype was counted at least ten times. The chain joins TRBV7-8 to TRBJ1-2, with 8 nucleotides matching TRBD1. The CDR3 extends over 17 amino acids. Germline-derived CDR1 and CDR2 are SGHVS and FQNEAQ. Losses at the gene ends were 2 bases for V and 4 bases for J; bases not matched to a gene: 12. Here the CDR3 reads CASSLMGTGDIGYGYTF. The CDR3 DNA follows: TGTGCCAGCAGCTTAATGGGGACAGGAGATATTGGCTATGGCTACACCTTC.

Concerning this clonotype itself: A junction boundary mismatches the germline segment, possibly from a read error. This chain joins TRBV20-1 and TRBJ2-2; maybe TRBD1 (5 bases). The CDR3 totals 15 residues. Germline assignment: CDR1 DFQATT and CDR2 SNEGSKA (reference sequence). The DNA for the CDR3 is TGCAGTGCTCGAGACAGTACCCCCACCGGGTGGGAGCTGTTTTTT. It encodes CSARDSTPTGWELFF.

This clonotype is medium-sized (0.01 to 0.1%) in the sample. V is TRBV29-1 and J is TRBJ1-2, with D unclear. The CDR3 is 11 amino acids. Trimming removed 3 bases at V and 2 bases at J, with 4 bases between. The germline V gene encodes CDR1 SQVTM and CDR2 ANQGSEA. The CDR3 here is CSVEGNYGYTF. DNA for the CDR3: TGCAGCGTTGAGGGAAACTATGGCTACACCTTC. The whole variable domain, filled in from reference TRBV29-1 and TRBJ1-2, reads SAVISQKPSRDICQRGTSLTIQCQVDSQVTMMFWYRQQPGQSLTLIATANQGSEATYESGFVIDKFPISRPNLTFSTLTVSNMSPEDSSIYLCSVEGNYGYTFGSGTRLTVV.

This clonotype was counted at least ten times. CDR3 amino acids: CASSSSTGPNYGYTF. DNA for the CDR3: TGTGCCAGCAGCAGTTCGACAGGGCCTAACTATGGCTACACCTTC. The chain carries TRBV7-9 and TRBJ1-2; 7 positions match TRBD1. The length of the CDR3 is 15 residues. Germline-derived CDR1 and CDR2 are SEHNR and FQNEAQ (reference sequence). The V gene end was trimmed by 5 bases and the J gene end by 0 bases; junction bases not matched to a gene: 6.

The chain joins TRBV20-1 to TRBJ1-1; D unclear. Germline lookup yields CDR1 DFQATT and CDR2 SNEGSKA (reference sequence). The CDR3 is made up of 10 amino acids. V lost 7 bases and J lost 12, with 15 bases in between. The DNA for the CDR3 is TGCAGTGGGGTGGAGGGTGAGACTTTCTTT. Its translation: CSGVEGETFF.

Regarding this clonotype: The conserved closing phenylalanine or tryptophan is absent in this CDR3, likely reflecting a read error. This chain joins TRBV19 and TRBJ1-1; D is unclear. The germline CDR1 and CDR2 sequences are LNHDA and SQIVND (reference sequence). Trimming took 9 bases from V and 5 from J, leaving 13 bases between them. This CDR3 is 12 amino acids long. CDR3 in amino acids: CASSVEGTEAFL. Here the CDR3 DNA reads TGTGCCAGCAGTGTTGAGGGAACTGAAGCTTTCCTT.

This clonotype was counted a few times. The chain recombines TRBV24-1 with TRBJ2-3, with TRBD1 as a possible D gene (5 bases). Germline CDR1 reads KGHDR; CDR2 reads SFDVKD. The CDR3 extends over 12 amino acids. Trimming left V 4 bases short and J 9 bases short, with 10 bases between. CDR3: CATSERWGTQYF. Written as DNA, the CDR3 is TGTGCCACCAGTGAGAGGTGGGGCACGCAGTATTTT.

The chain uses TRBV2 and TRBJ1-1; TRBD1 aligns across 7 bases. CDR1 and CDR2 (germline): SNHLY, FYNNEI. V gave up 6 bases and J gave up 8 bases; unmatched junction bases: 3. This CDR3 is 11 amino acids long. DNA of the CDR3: TGTGCCAGCAGCGGGACAGTCGAAGCTTTCTTT. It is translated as CASSGTVEAFF.

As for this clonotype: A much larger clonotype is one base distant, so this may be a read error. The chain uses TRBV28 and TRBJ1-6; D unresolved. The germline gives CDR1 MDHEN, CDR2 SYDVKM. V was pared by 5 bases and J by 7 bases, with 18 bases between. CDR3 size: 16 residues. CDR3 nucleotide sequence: TGTGCCAGCAGTGCCCCCGGGCCTTCGGTCAATTCACCCCTCCACTTT. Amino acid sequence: CASSAPGPSVNSPLHF.

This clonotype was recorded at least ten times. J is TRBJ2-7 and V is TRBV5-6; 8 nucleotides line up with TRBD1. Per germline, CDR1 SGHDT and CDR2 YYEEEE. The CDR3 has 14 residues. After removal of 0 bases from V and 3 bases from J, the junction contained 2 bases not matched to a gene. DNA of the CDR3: TGTGCCAGCAGCTTGGACAGGGGGGACTACGAGCAGTACTTC. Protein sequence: CASSLDRGDYEQYF.

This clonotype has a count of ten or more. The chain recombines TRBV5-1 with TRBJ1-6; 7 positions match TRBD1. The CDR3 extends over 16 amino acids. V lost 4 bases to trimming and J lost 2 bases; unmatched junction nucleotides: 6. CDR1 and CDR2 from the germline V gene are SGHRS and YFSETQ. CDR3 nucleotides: TGCGCCAGCAGCCTTGGGACAGAAACCTATAATTCACCCCTCCACTTT. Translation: CASSLGTETYNSPLHF. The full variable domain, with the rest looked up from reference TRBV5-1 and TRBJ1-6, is KAGVTQTPRYLIKTRGQQVTLSCSPISGHRSVSWYQQTPGQGLQFLFEYFSETQRNKGNFPGRFSGRQFSNSRSEMNVSTLELGDSALYLCASSLGTETYNSPLHFGNGTRLTVT.

Here the CDR3 reads CASRGGVGYTF. In DNA form, the CDR3 reads TGCGCCAGCAGAGGGGGGGTTGGCTACACCTTC. The rearrangement uses TRBV10-2 and TRBJ1-2; possible D gene TRBD1, 6 bases. Germline values: CDR1 WSHSY, CDR2 SAAADI. The ends were cut back, 6 bases at V and 7 bases at J, with 9 bases in the middle. This CDR3 spans 11 amino acids.

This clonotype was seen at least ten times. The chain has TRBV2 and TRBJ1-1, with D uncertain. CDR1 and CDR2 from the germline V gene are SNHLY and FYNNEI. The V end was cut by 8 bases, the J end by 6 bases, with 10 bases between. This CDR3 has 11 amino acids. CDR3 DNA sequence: TGTGCCAGCCTCACGTTTGCTGAAGCTTTCTTT. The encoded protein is CASLTFAEAFF. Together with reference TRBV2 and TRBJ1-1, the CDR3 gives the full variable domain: EPEVTQTPSHQVTQMGQEVILRCVPISNHLYFYWYRQILGQKVEFLVSFYNNEISEKSEIFDDQFSVERPDGSNFTLKIRSTKLEDSAMYFCASLTFAEAFFGQGTRLTVV.

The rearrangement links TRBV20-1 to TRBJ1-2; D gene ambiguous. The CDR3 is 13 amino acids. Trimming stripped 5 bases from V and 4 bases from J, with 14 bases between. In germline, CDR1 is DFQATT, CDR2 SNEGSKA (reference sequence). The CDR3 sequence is CSAYREVGYGYTF. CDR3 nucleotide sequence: TGCAGTGCTTATCGGGAGGTGGGCTATGGCTACACCTTC.

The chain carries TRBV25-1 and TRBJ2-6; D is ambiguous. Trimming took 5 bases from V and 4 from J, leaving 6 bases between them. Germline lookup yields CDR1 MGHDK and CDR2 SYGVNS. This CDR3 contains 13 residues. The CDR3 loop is CASSRSGANVLTF. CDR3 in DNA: TGTGCCAGCAGTCGTTCAGGGGCCAACGTCCTGACTTTC.

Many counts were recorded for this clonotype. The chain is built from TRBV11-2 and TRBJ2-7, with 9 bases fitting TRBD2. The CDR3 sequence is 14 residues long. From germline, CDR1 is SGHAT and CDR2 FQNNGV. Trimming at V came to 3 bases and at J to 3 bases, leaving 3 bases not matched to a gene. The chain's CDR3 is CASSFLAGIYEQYF. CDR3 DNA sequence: TGTGCCAGCAGCTTCCTAGCGGGAATCTACGAGCAGTACTTC.

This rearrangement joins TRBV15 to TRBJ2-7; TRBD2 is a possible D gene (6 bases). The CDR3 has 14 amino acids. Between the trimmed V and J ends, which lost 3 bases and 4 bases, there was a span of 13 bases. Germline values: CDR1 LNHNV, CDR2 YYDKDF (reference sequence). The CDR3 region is CATSSQGGGYEQYF. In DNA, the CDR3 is TGTGCCACCAGCAGCCAGGGAGGCGGGTACGAGCAGTACTTC.

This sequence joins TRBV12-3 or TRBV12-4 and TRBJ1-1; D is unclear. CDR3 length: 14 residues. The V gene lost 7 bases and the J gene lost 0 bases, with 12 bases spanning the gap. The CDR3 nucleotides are TGTGCCAGCAAAATAACAGCGCTGAACACTGAAGCTTTCTTT. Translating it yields CASKITALNTEAFF.

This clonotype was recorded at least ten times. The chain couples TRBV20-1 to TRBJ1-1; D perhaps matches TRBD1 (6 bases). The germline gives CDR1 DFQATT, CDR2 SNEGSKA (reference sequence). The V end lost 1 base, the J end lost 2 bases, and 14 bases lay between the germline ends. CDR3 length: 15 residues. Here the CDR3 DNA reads TGCAGTGCTAGAGTGAGCGGGGGCATCAACACTGAAGCTTTCTTT. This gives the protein CSARVSGGINTEAFF.

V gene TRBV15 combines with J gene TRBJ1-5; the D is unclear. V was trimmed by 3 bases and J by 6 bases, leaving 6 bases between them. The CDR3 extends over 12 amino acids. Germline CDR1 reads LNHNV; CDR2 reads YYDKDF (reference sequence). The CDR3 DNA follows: TGTGCCACCAGCAGCGTGGGTCAGCCCCAGCATTTT. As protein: CATSSVGQPQHF.

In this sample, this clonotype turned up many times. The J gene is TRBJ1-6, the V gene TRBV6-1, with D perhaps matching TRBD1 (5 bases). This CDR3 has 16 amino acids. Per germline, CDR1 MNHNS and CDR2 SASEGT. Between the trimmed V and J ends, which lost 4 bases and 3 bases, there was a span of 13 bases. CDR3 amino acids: CASSGDDRSYNSPLHF. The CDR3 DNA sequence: TGTGCCAGCAGTGGGGACGACAGAAGCTATAATTCACCCCTCCACTTT.